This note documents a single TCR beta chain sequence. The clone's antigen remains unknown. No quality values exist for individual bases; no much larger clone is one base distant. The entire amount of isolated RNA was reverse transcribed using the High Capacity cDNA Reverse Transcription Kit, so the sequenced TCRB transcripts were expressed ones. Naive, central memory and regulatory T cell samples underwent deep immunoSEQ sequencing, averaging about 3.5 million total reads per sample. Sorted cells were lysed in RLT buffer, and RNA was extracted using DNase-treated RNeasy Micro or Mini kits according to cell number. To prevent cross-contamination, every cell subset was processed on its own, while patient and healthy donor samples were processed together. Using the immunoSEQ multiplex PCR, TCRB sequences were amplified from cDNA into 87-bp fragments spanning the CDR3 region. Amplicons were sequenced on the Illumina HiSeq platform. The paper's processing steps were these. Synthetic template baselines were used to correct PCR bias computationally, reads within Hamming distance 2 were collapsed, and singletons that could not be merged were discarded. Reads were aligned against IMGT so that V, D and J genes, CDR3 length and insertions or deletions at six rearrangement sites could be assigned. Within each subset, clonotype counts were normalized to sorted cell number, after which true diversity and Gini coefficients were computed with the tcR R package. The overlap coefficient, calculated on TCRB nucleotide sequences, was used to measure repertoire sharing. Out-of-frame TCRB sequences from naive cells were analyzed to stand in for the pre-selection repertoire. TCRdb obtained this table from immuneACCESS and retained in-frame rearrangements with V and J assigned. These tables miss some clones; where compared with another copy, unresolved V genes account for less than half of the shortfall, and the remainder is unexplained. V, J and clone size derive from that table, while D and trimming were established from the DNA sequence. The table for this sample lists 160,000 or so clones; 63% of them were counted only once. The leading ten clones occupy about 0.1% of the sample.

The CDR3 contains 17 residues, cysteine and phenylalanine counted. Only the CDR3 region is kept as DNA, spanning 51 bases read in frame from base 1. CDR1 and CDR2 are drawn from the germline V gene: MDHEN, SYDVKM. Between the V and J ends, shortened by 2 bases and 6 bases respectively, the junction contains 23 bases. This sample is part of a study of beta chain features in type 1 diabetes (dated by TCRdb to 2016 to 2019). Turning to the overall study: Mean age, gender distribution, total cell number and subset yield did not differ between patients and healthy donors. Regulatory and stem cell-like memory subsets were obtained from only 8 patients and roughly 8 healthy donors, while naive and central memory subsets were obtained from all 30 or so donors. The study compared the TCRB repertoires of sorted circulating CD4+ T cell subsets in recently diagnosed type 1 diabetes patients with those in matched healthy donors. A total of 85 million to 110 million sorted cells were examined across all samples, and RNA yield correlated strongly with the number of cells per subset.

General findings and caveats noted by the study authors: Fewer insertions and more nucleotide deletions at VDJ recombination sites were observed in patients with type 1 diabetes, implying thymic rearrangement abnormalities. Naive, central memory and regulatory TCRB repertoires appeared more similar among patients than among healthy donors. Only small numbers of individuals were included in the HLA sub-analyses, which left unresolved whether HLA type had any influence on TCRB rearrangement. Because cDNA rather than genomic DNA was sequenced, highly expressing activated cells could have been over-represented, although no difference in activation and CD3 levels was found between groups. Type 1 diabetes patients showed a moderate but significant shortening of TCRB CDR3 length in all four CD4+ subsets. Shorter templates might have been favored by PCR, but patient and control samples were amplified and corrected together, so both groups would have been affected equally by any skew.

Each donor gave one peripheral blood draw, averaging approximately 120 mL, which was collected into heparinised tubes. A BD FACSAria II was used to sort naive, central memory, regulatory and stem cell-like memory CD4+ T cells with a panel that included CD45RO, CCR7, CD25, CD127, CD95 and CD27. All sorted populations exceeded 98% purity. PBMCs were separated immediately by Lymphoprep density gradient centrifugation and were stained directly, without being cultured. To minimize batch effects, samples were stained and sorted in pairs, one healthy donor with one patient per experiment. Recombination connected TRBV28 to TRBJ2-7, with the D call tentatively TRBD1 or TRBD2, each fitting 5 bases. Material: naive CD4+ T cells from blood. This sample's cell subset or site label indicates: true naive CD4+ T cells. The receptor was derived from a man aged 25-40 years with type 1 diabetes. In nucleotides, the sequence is TGTGCCAGCAGTTTAGCCCTACCGGGACCCTCCAAGGTCGAGCAGTACTTC. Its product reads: CASSLALPGPSKVEQYF.